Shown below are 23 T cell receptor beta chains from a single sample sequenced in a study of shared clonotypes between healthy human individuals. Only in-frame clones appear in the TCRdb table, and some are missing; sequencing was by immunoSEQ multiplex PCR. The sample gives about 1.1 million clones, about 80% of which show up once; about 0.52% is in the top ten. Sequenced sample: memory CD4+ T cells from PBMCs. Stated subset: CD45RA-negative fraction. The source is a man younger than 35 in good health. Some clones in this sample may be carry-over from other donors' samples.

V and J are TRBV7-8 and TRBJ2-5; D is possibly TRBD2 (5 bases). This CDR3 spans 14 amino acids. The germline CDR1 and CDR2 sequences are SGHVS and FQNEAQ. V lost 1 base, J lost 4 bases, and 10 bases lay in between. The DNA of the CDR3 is TGTGCCAGCAGCTTAGGGCTAGCCGGAGAGACCCAGTACTTC. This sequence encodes CASSLGLAGETQYF.

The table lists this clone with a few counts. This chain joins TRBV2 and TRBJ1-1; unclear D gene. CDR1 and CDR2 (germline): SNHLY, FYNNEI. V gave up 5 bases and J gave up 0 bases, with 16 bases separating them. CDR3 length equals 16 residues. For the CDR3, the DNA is TGTGCCAGCAGTCGCTACCGGAGTGAACTGAACACTGAAGCTTTCTTT. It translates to CASSRYRSELNTEAFF.

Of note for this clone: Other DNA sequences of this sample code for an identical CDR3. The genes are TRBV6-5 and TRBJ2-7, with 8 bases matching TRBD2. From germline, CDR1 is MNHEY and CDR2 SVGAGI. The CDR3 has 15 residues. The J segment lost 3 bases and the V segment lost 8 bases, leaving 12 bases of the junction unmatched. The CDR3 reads CASSLRGGPSYEQYF. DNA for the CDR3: TGTGCCAGCTCGTTACGGGGGGGACCGAGCTACGAGCAGTACTTC.

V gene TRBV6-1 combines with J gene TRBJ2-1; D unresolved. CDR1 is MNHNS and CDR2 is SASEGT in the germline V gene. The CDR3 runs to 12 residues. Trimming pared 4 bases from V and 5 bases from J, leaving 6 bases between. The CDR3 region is CASSVRDNEQFF. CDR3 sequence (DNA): TGTGCCAGCAGTGTTAGGGACAATGAGCAGTTCTTC.

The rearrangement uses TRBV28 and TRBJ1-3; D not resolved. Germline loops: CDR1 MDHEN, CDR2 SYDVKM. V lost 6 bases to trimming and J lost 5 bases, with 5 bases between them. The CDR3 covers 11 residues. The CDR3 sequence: CASSTRNTIYF. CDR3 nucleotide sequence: TGTGCCAGCAGCACCCGAAACACCATATATTTT.

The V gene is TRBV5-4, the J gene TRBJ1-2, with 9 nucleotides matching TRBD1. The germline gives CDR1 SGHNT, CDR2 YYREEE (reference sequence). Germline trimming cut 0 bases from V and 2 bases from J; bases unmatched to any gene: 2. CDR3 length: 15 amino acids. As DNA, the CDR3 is TGTGCCAGCAGCTTGGGGGGGACAGGGAACTATGGCTACACCTTC. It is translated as CASSLGGTGNYGYTF.

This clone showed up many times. The CDR3 nucleotides read TGTGCCTGGAGTGTAGGACAGGAGACAGATACGCAGTATTTT. It encodes CAWSVGQETDTQYF. The chain links TRBV30 to TRBJ2-3; 7 nucleotides match TRBD1. The trim removed 0 bases at V and 3 bases at J, leaving 3 bases unmatched. The CDR3 is made up of 14 amino acids. Germline V gene sequence: CDR1 GTSNPN, CDR2 SVGIG (reference sequence).

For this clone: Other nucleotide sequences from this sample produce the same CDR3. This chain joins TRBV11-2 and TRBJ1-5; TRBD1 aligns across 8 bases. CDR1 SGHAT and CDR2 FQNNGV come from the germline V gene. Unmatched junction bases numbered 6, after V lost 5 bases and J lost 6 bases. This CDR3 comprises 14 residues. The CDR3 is CASSQTGAGQPQHF. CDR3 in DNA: TGTGCCAGCAGCCAGACAGGGGCAGGTCAGCCCCAGCATTTT.

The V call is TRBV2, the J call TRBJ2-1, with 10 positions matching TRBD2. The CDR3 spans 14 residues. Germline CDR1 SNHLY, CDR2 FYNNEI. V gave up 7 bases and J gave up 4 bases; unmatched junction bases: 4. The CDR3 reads CASTLAGVYNEQFF. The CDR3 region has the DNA TGTGCCAGCACCCTAGCGGGAGTGTACAATGAGCAGTTCTTC.

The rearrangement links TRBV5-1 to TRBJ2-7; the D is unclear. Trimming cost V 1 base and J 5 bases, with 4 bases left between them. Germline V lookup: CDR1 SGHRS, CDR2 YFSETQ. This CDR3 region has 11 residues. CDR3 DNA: TGCGCCAGCAGCTTGTTGAACGAGCAGTACTTC. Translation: CASSLLNEQYF.

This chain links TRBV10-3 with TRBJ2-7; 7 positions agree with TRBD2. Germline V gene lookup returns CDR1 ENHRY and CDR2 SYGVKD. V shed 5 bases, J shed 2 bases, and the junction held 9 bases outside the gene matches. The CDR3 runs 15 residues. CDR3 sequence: CAISPGGTRTYEQYF. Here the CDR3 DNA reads TGTGCCATCAGTCCCGGGGGGACTCGAACCTACGAGCAGTACTTC.

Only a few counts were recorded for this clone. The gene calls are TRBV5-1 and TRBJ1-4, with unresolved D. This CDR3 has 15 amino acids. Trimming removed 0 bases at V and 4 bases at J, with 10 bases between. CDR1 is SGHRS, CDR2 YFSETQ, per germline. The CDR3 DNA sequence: TGCGCCAGCAGCTTGGAAGGACCTTATAATGAAAAACTGTTTTTT. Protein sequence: CASSLEGPYNEKLFF.

The CDR3 here is CASWGEGTGGRTEAFF. The CDR3 DNA reads TGTGCCAGCTGGGGCGAGGGGACAGGGGGTCGAACTGAAGCTTTCTTT. The chain employs TRBV28 and TRBJ1-1, with 11 positions matching TRBD1. V lost 8 bases, J lost 5 bases, and 13 bases stayed unmatched. The CDR3 loop spans 16 amino acids. The germline V gene encodes CDR1 MDHEN and CDR2 SYDVKM.

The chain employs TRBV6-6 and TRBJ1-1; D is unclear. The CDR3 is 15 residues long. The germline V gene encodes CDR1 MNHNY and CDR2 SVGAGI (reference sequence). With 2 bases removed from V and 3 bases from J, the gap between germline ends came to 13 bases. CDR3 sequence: CASSYARAGDTEAFF. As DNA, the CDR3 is TGTGCCAGCAGTTACGCCCGGGCCGGAGACACTGAAGCTTTCTTT.

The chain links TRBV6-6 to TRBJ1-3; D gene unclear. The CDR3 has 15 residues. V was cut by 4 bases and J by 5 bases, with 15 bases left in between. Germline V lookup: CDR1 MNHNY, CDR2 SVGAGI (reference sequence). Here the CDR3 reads CASSLKTGSRNTIYF. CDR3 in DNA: TGTGCCAGCAGTTTAAAGACGGGCTCGAGAAACACCATATATTTT.

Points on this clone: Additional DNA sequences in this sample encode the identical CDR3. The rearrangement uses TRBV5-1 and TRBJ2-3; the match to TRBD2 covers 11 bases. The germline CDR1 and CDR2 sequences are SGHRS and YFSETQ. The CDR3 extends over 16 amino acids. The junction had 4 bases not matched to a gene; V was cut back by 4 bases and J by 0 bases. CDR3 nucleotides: TGCGCCAGCAGCCCCCGGACTAGCGGGAGCACAGATACGCAGTATTTT. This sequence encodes CASSPRTSGSTDTQYF.

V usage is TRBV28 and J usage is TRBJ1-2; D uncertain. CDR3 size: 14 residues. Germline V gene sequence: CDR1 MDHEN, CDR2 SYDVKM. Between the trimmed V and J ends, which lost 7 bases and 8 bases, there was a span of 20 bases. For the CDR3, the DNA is TGTGCCAGCACCCAGACCCAAGCCCTGGCGGGCTACACCTTC. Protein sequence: CASTQTQALAGYTF.

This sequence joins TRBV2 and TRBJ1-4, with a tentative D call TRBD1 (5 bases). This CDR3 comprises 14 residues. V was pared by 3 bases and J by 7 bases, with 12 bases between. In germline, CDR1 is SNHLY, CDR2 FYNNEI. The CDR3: CASSEWGGGEKLFF. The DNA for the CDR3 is TGTGCCAGCAGTGAGTGGGGGGGAGGTGAAAAACTGTTTTTT. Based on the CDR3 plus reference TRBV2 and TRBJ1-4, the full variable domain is EPEVTQTPSHQVTQMGQEVILRCVPISNHLYFYWYRQILGQKVEFLVSFYNNEISEKSEIFDDQFSVERPDGSNFTLKIRSTKLEDSAMYFCASSEWGGGEKLFFGSGTQLSVL.

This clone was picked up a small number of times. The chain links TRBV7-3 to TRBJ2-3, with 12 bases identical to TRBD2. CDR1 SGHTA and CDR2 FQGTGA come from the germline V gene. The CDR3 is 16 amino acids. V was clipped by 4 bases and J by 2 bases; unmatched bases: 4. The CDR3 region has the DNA TGTGCCAGCAGCTCAGGACTAGCGGGGACCACAGATACGCAGTATTTT. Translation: CASSSGLAGTTDTQYF.

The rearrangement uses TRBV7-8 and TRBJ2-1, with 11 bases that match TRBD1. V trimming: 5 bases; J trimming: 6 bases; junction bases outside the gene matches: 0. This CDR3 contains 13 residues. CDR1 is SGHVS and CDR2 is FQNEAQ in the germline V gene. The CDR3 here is CASSGTGGNEQFF. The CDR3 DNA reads TGTGCCAGCAGCGGGACAGGGGGCAATGAGCAGTTCTTC. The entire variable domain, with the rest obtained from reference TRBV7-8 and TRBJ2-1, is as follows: GAGVSQSPRYKVAKRGQDVALRCDPISGHVSLFWYQQALGQGPEFLTYFQNEAQLDKSGLPSDRFFAERPEGSVSTLKIQRTQQEDSAVYLCASSGTGGNEQFFGPGTRLTVL.

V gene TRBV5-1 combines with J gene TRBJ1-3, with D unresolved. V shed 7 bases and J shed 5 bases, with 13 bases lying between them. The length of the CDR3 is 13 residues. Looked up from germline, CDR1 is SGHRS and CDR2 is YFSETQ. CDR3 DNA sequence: TGCGCCAGCTCGGTAGGGCTAAGAAACACCATATATTTT. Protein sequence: CASSVGLRNTIYF.

The CDR3 loop is CASSLSLARYNEQFF. CDR3 in DNA: TGCGCCAGCAGCTTATCTCTAGCGCGTTACAATGAGCAGTTCTTC. The V call is TRBV5-1, the J call TRBJ2-1; perhaps TRBD2 as D (6 bases). Trimming stripped 2 bases from V and 4 bases from J, with 13 bases between. The CDR3 is 15 amino acids. The germline V gene encodes CDR1 SGHRS and CDR2 YFSETQ.

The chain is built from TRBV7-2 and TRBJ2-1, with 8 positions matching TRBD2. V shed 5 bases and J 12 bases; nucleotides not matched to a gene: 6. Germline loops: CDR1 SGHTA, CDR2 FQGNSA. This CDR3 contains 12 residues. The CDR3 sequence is CASSHSAGGQFF. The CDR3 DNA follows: TGTGCCAGCAGCCATTCCGCGGGAGGGCAGTTCTTC. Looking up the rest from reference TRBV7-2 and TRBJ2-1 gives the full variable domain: GAGVSQSPSNKVTEKGKDVELRCDPISGHTALYWYRQSLGQGLEFLIYFQGNSAPDKSGLPSDRFSAERTGGSVSTLTIQRTQQEDSAVYLCASSHSAGGQFFGPGTRLTVL.